The 2 T cell receptor beta chains presented below share a single source sample, sequenced in a study of T cells in Graves' hyperthyroidism and ophthalmopathy. Amplified TCR beta CDR3 regions came from RNA transcripts. In the first-round RT-PCR of the TCR CDR3, the HTBI primer set was used. One entry per CDR3 protein, called by TCRdb with MiXCR from the multiplex PCR reads. This sample has about 580,000 distinct CDR3 sequences, with 40% to 55% found just once. Sequencing was performed on peripheral blood or thyroid tissue (not recorded which). Source of these receptors: a woman under 30 with Graves' hyperthyroidism.

In its sample, this clonotype was seen many times. The chain joins TRBV7-2 to TRBJ2-7; D is tentatively TRBD1 or TRBD2 (5 bases each). The germline gives CDR1 SGHTA, CDR2 FQGNSA. The V end was cut by 3 bases, the J end by 3 bases, with 9 bases between. The CDR3 covers 13 residues. CDR3 amino acids: CASSFGTGYEQYF. The CDR3 region has the DNA TGTGCCAGCAGCTTCGGGACGGGCTACGAGCAGTACTTC.

With respect to this clonotype: This clone may be a read error of a much larger clone one base away. The J gene is TRBJ1-1, the V gene TRBV10-3; tentatively, D is TRBD1 (5 bases). V was trimmed by 10 bases and J by 0 bases, leaving 27 bases between them. The CDR3 totals 18 residues. CDR1 and CDR2 (germline): ENHRY, SYGVKD. The CDR3 here is CASSHLVMRGFVNTEAFF. CDR3 nucleotides: TGTGCCAGCAGCCACCTTGTGATGAGGGGCTTCGTGAACACTGAAGCTTTCTTT.